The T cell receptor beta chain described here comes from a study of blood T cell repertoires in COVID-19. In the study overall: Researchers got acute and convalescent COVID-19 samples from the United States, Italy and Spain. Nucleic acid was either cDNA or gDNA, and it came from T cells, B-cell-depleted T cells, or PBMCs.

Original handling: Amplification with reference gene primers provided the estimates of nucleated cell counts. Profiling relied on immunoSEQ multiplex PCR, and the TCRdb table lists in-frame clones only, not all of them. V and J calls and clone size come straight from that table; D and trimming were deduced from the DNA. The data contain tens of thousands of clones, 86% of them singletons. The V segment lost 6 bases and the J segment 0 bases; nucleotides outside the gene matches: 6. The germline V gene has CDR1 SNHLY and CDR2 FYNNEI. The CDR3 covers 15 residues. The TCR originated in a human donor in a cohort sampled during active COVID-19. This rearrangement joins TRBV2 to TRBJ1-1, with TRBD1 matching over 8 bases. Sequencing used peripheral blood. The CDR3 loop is CASRVDRALNTEAFF. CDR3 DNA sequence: TGTGCCAGCAGGGTGGACAGGGCTTTGAACACTGAAGCTTTCTTT.